The source of this T cell receptor (beta chain) is a study of blood T cell repertoires in COVID-19. Study at large: Whether acute or convalescent, the COVID-19 samples came from the United States, Italy and Spain. T cells, B-cell-depleted T cells, or PBMCs supplied cDNA or gDNA.

There are 14 residues in the CDR3. Germline-derived CDR1 and CDR2 are WNHNN and SYGVQD (reference sequence). V was cut by 7 bases and J by 2 bases, with 11 bases left in between. Authors' analysis steps: Estimation of nucleated cell counts relied on the amplification of reference gene primers. Clones were read by immunoSEQ multiplex PCR, and TCRdb kept only the in-frame ones, dropping some. V and J calls plus clone size are reproduced from that table; the DNA served to infer D and trimming. Of around 77,000 clones listed, around 85% are singletons. The V gene is TRBV10-1, the J gene TRBJ2-2; D perhaps matches TRBD2 (6 bases). The clonotype was recovered from a man older than 75 with acute or convalescent COVID-19. The specimen sequenced was peripheral blood. CDR3 amino acids: CASTTSPNTGELFF. CDR3 DNA: TGCGCCAGCACGACTAGTCCAAACACCGGGGAGCTGTTTTTT.